Below are 31 T cell receptor beta chains sequenced from a single sample in a study of T-cell memory formation after mild COVID-19. TCRdb reprocessed the 5' RACE reads with MiXCR, giving one entry per CDR3 protein. Of fewer than 350,000 distinct CDR3 sequences detected, roughly 8.2% appear once; the ten largest clones hold around a fifth. The sequenced material came from PBMCs or a T cell subset sorted from them (not recorded which). All receptors derive from a man aged 18 to 35 who had mild COVID-19 (a few samples of this study predate the infection). Cell type and time point are not known.

Only a few counts were recorded for this clonotype. The rearrangement links TRBV5-1 to TRBJ2-5; 13 nucleotides agree with TRBD2. Germline trimming cut 4 bases from V and 5 bases from J; bases unmatched to any gene: 8. This CDR3 is 16 amino acids long. Per the germline V gene, CDR1 is SGHRS and CDR2 is YFSETQ. The CDR3, as DNA: TGCGCCAGCAGCCAAGGGACTAGCGGGGTACATGAGACCCAGTACTTC. Amino acid sequence: CASSQGTSGVHETQYF.

A few counts support this clonotype. The chain combines TRBV12-3 or TRBV12-4 with TRBJ1-1, with 7 bases lining up with TRBD1. CDR3 length: 14 residues. With 3 bases clipped from V and 2 bases from J, the junction kept 3 bases outside the gene matches. CDR3 amino acids: CASSFRDRNTEAFF. As DNA, the CDR3 is TGTGCCAGCAGTTTCCGGGACAGAAACACTGAAGCTTTCTTT.

The chain carries TRBV2 and TRBJ2-7, with TRBD1 identical over 9 bases. V trimming: 5 bases; J trimming: 4 bases; junction bases outside the gene matches: 6. Germline-derived CDR1 and CDR2 are SNHLY and FYNNEI. CDR3 length: 14 amino acids. In nucleotides, the CDR3 is TGTGCCAGCAGTCTGACAGGGGGAAGGTACGAGCAGTACTTC. Residues: CASSLTGGRYEQYF. The variable domain in full, with the rest retrieved from reference TRBV2 and TRBJ2-7, is EPEVTQTPSHQVTQMGQEVILRCVPISNHLYFYWYRQILGQKVEFLVSFYNNEISEKSEIFDDQFSVERPDGSNFTLKIRSTKLEDSAMYFCASSLTGGRYEQYFGPGTRLTVT.

This chain uses TRBV5-1 with TRBJ1-1; 8 nucleotides match TRBD1. The V gene's germline CDR1 is SGHRS and CDR2 YFSETQ. After removal of 4 bases from V and 7 bases from J, the junction contained 6 bases not matched to a gene. There are 13 residues in the CDR3. CDR3 DNA sequence: TGCGCCAGCAGCCGGGACAGGCAAAATGAAGCTTTCTTT. Protein sequence: CASSRDRQNEAFF.

This clonotype came up a few times. V is TRBV4-2 and J is TRBJ1-4; no firm D call. CDR1 is LGHNA, CDR2 YNFKEQ, per germline. The CDR3 contains 15 residues. The V and J ends lost 4 bases and 0 bases respectively, with 9 bases between them. In DNA form, the CDR3 reads TGTGCCAGCAGCCGGCCTTATACAACTAATGAAAAACTGTTTTTT. Encoded protein: CASSRPYTTNEKLFF.

The table lists this clonotype with a few counts. The chain couples TRBV29-1 to TRBJ2-3; D uncertain. Germline V gene lookup returns CDR1 SQVTM and CDR2 ANQGSEA. V gave up 4 bases and J gave up 7 bases, with 15 bases separating them. There are 13 residues in the CDR3. CDR3 protein: CSVVGVALNTQYF. In nucleotides, the CDR3 is TGCAGCGTTGTAGGCGTAGCCCTAAATACGCAGTATTTT.

This clonotype was seen more than once but under ten times. J is TRBJ1-3 and V is TRBV5-1; D is undetermined. V was shortened by 4 bases and J by 8 bases, with 13 bases between the two germline ends. CDR3 length: 13 amino acids. Germline V gene lookup returns CDR1 SGHRS and CDR2 YFSETQ. The CDR3 DNA is TGCGCCAGCAGCCTGGAGGGTCTGGACACCATATATTTT. Translating gives CASSLEGLDTIYF.

This clonotype was recorded at least ten times. V gene TRBV5-1 combines with J gene TRBJ2-5; perhaps TRBD2 as D (7 bases). The V and J ends lost 6 bases and 5 bases respectively, with 20 bases between them. Germline V gene sequence: CDR1 SGHRS, CDR2 YFSETQ. The CDR3 has 15 residues. CDR3 protein: CASNPGRGGAETQYF. CDR3 sequence (DNA): TGCGCCAGCAACCCTGGGAGGGGGGGGGCCGAGACCCAGTACTTC.

This chain joins TRBV20-1 and TRBJ2-7, with D hard to call. Germline lookup yields CDR1 DFQATT and CDR2 SNEGSKA (reference sequence). This CDR3 is built from 14 residues. V gave up 5 bases and J gave up 3 bases, with 17 bases separating them. In DNA, the CDR3 is TGCAGTGCTGGGGATCGAGCCTTAATCTACGAGCAGTACTTC. Translation: CSAGDRALIYEQYF.

This clonotype occurred a few times. The gene calls are TRBV6-5 and TRBJ1-2, with no clear D. Per the germline V gene, CDR1 is MNHEY and CDR2 is SVGAGI. The CDR3 runs 14 residues. Deletions cut 5 bases from V and 7 bases from J, with 17 bases between. The CDR3: CASSRTPIEGGYTF. CDR3 nucleotides: TGTGCCAGCAGTCGGACCCCCATAGAGGGTGGCTACACCTTC.

This chain connects TRBV24-1 to TRBJ2-2; TRBD1 aligns across 9 bases. Unmatched junction bases numbered 3, after V lost 5 bases and J lost 0 bases. This CDR3 has 16 amino acids. CDR1 is KGHDR, CDR2 SFDVKD, per germline. The CDR3 is CATSAGQGANTGELFF. CDR3 nucleotides: TGTGCCACCAGTGCGGGACAGGGCGCGAACACCGGGGAGCTGTTTTTT.

The V and J genes are TRBV5-1 and TRBJ2-5; D not certain. The germline V gene has CDR1 SGHRS and CDR2 YFSETQ. The V end was cut by 4 bases, the J end by 4 bases, with 14 bases between. This CDR3 region has 14 residues. CDR3 protein: CASSRGNLPETQYF. CDR3 coding DNA: TGCGCCAGCAGCCGCGGAAACCTACCAGAGACCCAGTACTTC.

This clonotype showed up just a few times. CDR3 coding DNA: TGTGCCAGCAGCGCCACGGTCTCAGACACTGAAGCTTTCTTT. It translates to CASSATVSDTEAFF. The V call is TRBV7-2, the J call TRBJ1-1; the D is unclear. The CDR3 consists of 14 residues. Germline CDR1 and CDR2: SGHTA and FQGNSA. V was shortened by 5 bases and J by 3 bases, with 13 bases between the two germline ends.

J is TRBJ1-2 and V is TRBV6-2 or TRBV6-3; unclear D gene. V was cut by 7 bases and J by 2 bases, with 5 bases left in between. Germline V CDR1 and CDR2: MNHEY, SVGEGT. The CDR3 covers 11 residues. CDR3 in amino acids: CASTDNYGYTF. DNA for the CDR3: TGTGCCAGCACGGACAACTATGGCTACACCTTC.

This clonotype has more than one count but fewer than ten. J is TRBJ2-7 and V is TRBV20-1, with a weak D call TRBD2 (5 bases). The germline CDR1 and CDR2 sequences are DFQATT and SNEGSKA (reference sequence). CDR3 length equals 14 residues. Trimming removed 3 bases at V and 3 bases at J, with 15 bases between. CDR3 sequence reads: CSASTAGGNYEQYV. CDR3 nucleotides: TGCAGTGCTAGTACCGCCGGAGGTAACTACGAGCAGTACGTC.

The sample holds many counts of this clonotype. The chain uses TRBV5-1 and TRBJ2-3; D uncertain. The CDR3 totals 12 residues. The germline V gene has CDR1 SGHRS and CDR2 YFSETQ. Trimming pared 4 bases from V and 10 bases from J, leaving 13 bases between. The CDR3 nucleotides are TGCGCCAGCAGCGTCCCGGATGATGCGCAGTATTTT. Its translation is CASSVPDDAQYF.

This clonotype was observed many times. V usage is TRBV9 and J usage is TRBJ2-5; D assignment may be TRBD1 or TRBD2 (5 bases each). There are 13 residues in the CDR3. Trimming shortened V by 3 bases and J by 1 base, and 7 bases separated the two germline ends. Germline V gene lookup returns CDR1 SGDLS and CDR2 YYNGEE. Here the CDR3 reads CASSAGPQETQYF. For the CDR3, the DNA is TGTGCCAGCAGCGCGGGACCCCAAGAGACCCAGTACTTC. Full variable domain (missing parts from reference TRBV9 and TRBJ2-5): DSGVTQTPKHLITATGQRVTLRCSPRSGDLSVYWYQQSLDQGLQFLIQYYNGEERAKGNILERFSAQQFPDLHSELNLSSLELGDSALYFCASSAGPQETQYFGPGTRLLVL.

This clonotype was seen a few times. The chain links TRBV5-4 to TRBJ2-7, with 9 bases identical to TRBD2. The CDR3 contains 15 residues. The J segment lost 1 base and the V segment lost 4 bases, leaving 6 bases of the junction unmatched. Germline lookup yields CDR1 SGHNT and CDR2 YYREEE (reference sequence). The CDR3 region is CASSLAGGMSYEQYV. CDR3 bases: TGTGCCAGCAGCCTTGCGGGGGGGATGTCCTACGAGCAGTACGTC.

This clonotype was picked up a small number of times. The rearrangement links TRBV6-6 to TRBJ1-4; D gene uncertain. This CDR3 contains 15 residues. From germline, CDR1 is MNHNY and CDR2 SVGAGI (reference sequence). V lost 3 bases and J lost 7, with 15 bases in between. In DNA, the CDR3 is TGTGCCAGCAGTTATAGGCCGCCCGTCGCTGAAAAACTGTTTTTT. This gives the protein CASSYRPPVAEKLFF.

This clonotype occurred many times. DNA for the CDR3: TGCAGCGTTGATGATGGGTTTCGGCAAGAGACCCAGTACTTC. Protein product: CSVDDGFRQETQYF. The rearrangement links TRBV29-1 to TRBJ2-5; D not resolved. V lost 3 bases, J lost 2 bases, and 13 bases lay in between. CDR1 is SQVTM, CDR2 ANQGSEA, per germline. The CDR3 contains 14 residues.

This clonotype was detected a few times. The chain recombines TRBV29-1 with TRBJ2-3, with TRBD2 matching over 11 bases. The germline V gene has CDR1 SQVTM and CDR2 ANQGSEA. V lost 7 bases and J lost 4; bases outside the gene matches: 10. CDR3 length: 15 amino acids. For the CDR3, the DNA is TGCAGCGGTATAGCGGGGGGGCCGTATCCAGATACGCAGTATTTT. Translating it yields CSGIAGGPYPDTQYF.

The chain joins TRBV2 to TRBJ2-3, with a possible D match to TRBD2 (6 bases). Germline V gene lookup returns CDR1 SNHLY and CDR2 FYNNEI. The germline V and J ends were trimmed by 2 bases and 5 bases, with 20 bases remaining between them. This CDR3 has 17 residues. CDR3 bases: TGTGCCAGCAGTGAAAGGGCGGGGCTCTCGAACCTAGATACGCAGTATTTT. Translation gives CASSERAGLSNLDTQYF.

This clonotype was found a few times. This sequence joins TRBV3-1 and TRBJ2-5, with 8 bases matching TRBD2. V lost 4 bases to trimming and J lost 0 bases; unmatched junction nucleotides: 4. Germline V lookup: CDR1 LGHDT, CDR2 YNNKEL (reference sequence). This CDR3 region has 15 residues. The CDR3 DNA reads TGTGCCAGCAGCCGGTTAGCGGGGAACCAAGAGACCCAGTACTTC. Protein: CASSRLAGNQETQYF.

The chain links TRBV5-1 to TRBJ2-1; weak D call: TRBD2 (5 bases). V shed 3 bases and J shed 6 bases, with 16 bases lying between them. Germline CDR1 reads SGHRS; CDR2 reads YFSETQ. The CDR3 has 15 residues. Written as DNA, the CDR3 is TGCGCCAGCAGCTACGGAGGCCCGAACCTCAATGAGCAGTTCTTC. Translating gives CASSYGGPNLNEQFF.

The J gene is TRBJ2-1, the V gene TRBV28; 9 nucleotides match TRBD2. Germline CDR1 MDHEN, CDR2 SYDVKM. V trimming: 5 bases; J trimming: 0 bases; junction bases outside the gene matches: 5. This CDR3 has 16 residues. In nucleotides, the CDR3 is TGTGCCAGCAGTACGAGCGGGGGGAGCTCCTACAATGAGCAGTTCTTC. This sequence encodes CASSTSGGSSYNEQFF.

This clonotype was counted only a few times. The rearrangement uses TRBV12-3 or TRBV12-4 and TRBJ2-7; 7 bases line up with TRBD2. This CDR3 spans 16 amino acids. V trimming: 6 bases; J trimming: 0 bases; junction bases outside the gene matches: 11. CDR3 protein: CASSPGGGESSYEQYF. The CDR3 DNA reads as TGTGCCAGCAGCCCTGGGGGGGGGGAGAGCTCCTACGAGCAGTACTTC.

At least ten counts were recorded for this clonotype. The rearrangement links TRBV4-3 to TRBJ2-1; D is ambiguous. Trimming removed 0 bases from V and 9 bases from J, with 12 bases in between. This CDR3 is 14 amino acids long. In germline, CDR1 is LGHNA, CDR2 YSLEER. CDR3 nucleotide sequence: TGCGCCAGCAGCCAAGACATCCCCGCACCTGAGCAGTTCTTC. It is translated as CASSQDIPAPEQFF.

This chain connects TRBV20-1 to TRBJ2-2, with TRBD2 matching 11 bases. V dropped 1 base and J dropped 3; count of bases not matched to a gene: 7. This CDR3 is 17 amino acids long. Germline V gene data show CDR1 as DFQATT and CDR2 as SNEGSKA (reference sequence). This CDR3 reads CSARVASGRPDTGELFF. CDR3 coding DNA: TGCAGTGCTAGAGTAGCTAGCGGGAGGCCTGACACCGGGGAGCTGTTTTTT.

In this sample, this clonotype turned up many times. This chain connects TRBV10-3 to TRBJ2-5; either TRBD1 or TRBD2 may supply D (5 bases each). The V and J ends lost 2 bases and 10 bases respectively, with 20 bases between them. The germline CDR1 and CDR2 sequences are ENHRY and SYGVKD. The CDR3 is 15 amino acids. This chain's CDR3 is CAISEGLAGTVNQYF. CDR3 sequence (DNA): TGTGCCATCAGTGAGGGCCTCGCCGGGACCGTTAACCAGTACTTC.

V usage is TRBV9 and J usage is TRBJ2-3; D is ambiguous. CDR3 length: 14 residues. CDR1 SGDLS and CDR2 YYNGEE come from the germline V gene. The V and J ends lost 3 bases and 2 bases respectively, with 10 bases between them. The CDR3, as DNA: TGTGCCAGCAGCGACTCCCCGACCACAGATACGCAGTATTTT. Translating gives CASSDSPTTDTQYF. The full variable domain, rest sourced from reference TRBV9 and TRBJ2-3, is DSGVTQTPKHLITATGQRVTLRCSPRSGDLSVYWYQQSLDQGLQFLIQYYNGEERAKGNILERFSAQQFPDLHSELNLSSLELGDSALYFCASSDSPTTDTQYFGPGTRLTVL.

This clonotype occurred a few times. The gene calls are TRBV3-1 and TRBJ1-6; unclear D gene. Germline V CDR1 and CDR2: LGHDT, YNNKEL (reference sequence). CDR3 length: 16 amino acids. Trimming took 0 bases from V and 12 from J, leaving 18 bases between them. CDR3 amino acids: CASSQEGWLGLLPLHF. Written as DNA, the CDR3 is TGTGCCAGCAGCCAAGAAGGGTGGCTTGGGTTGTTACCCCTCCACTTT.